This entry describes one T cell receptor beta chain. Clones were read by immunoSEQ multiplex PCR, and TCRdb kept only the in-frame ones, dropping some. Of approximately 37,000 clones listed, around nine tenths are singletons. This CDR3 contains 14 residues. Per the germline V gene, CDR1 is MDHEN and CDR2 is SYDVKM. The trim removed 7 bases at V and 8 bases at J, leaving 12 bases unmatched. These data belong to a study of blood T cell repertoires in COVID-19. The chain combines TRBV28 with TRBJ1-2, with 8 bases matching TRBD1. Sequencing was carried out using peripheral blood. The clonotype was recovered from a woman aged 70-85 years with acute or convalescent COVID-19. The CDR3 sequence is CASTPAQGAGGYTF. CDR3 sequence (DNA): TGTGCCAGCACGCCCGCCCAGGGGGCGGGAGGCTACACCTTC.